This T cell receptor (beta chain) was captured in a study of blood T cells in healthy people across ages. Study results and caveats: Measured against age, TCR beta diversity per million T cells decreased in a roughly linear manner.

This clonotype was recorded many times. Antigen specificity is unknown. The CDR3 consists of 15 residues. Germline CDR1 SGDLS, CDR2 YYNGEE. V was clipped by 3 bases and J by 4 bases, with 14 bases between them. Together with a sample-barcoded 5' primer, a J-beta primer mix was included in a second PCR lasting about 7 to 12 cycles. The template-switch adaptor, which had 12 random nucleotides, put a tag on each cDNA molecule. TCRdb re-called the 5' RACE reads through MiXCR, storing one row per CDR3 protein. The sample includes more than 900,000 distinct CDR3 sequences, almost 25% seen only once; the top ten take less than 0.75%. The data also belong to a second study, concerning T cells of mothers and their children. Turning to that study: Samples came from a few healthy Caucasian mothers and their six children. The whole RNA yield was converted to cDNA, around 1.5 ug per 15 ul.

The source is a girl aged 2-10 years in good health. The V gene is TRBV9, the J gene TRBJ1-3; TRBD1 might be the D (6 bases). Material: blood. CDR3 sequence: CASSGVGTSGNTIYF. CDR3 DNA: TGTGCCAGCAGCGGCGTCGGGACATCCGGAAACACCATATATTTT.